Listed here are 27 T cell receptor beta chains from one sample, sequenced in a study of cytomegalovirus exposure and HLA in healthy donors. Clones were sequenced by immunoSEQ multiplex PCR, and TCRdb holds only the in-frame ones, with some missing. The table has 250,000 to 400,000 clones, nearly 90% seen once. The specimen sequenced was PBMCs. The receptors derive from a man aged 30 to 39 in good health and CMV-seronegative.

The chain uses TRBV25-1 and TRBJ2-1; the match to TRBD2 covers 10 bases. The CDR3 is 16 residues long. Germline V gene sequence: CDR1 MGHDK, CDR2 SYGVNS. Trimming removed 2 bases from V and 2 bases from J; junction bases left unmatched: 3. The CDR3 coding sequence is TGTGCCAGCAGTGAAGGACTAGCGGCCCCCTACAATGAGCAGTTCTTC. This sequence encodes CASSEGLAAPYNEQFF. Full variable domain (rest looked up from reference TRBV25-1 and TRBJ2-1): EADIYQTPRYLVIGTGKKITLECSQTMGHDKMYWYQQDPGMELHLIHYSYGVNSTEKGDLSSESTVSRIRTEHFPLTLESARPSHTSQYLCASSEGLAAPYNEQFFGPGTRLTVL.

This sequence joins TRBV7-6 and TRBJ2-5, with 8 nucleotides matching TRBD1. Germline V gives CDR1 SGHVS, CDR2 FNYEAQ. The CDR3 sequence is 14 residues long. Trimming removed 4 bases from V and 2 bases from J; junction bases left unmatched: 3. In DNA, the CDR3 is TGTGCCAGCAGCTCCTGGACAGGGCAAGAGACCCAGTACTTC. Amino acid sequence: CASSSWTGQETQYF.

This clone has a single count. As DNA, the CDR3 is TGTGCCAGCAGACAGGGGGTAAAGTCAGATACGCAGTATTTT. Translating gives CASRQGVKSDTQYF. V usage is TRBV2 and J usage is TRBJ2-3; 8 bases are shared with TRBD1. Trimming removed 6 bases from V and 4 bases from J; junction bases left unmatched: 6. Germline V gives CDR1 SNHLY, CDR2 FYNNEI. CDR3 length equals 14 residues.

This chain uses TRBV6-1 with TRBJ2-7; tentative D call: TRBD2 (5 bases). In germline, CDR1 is MNHNS, CDR2 SASEGT. Trimming removed 1 base from V and 6 bases from J, with 13 bases in between. The CDR3 is 14 amino acids. CDR3 sequence: CASSEDSSASEQYF. CDR3 DNA: TGTGCCAGCAGTGAAGATAGTAGCGCTAGCGAGCAGTACTTC.

The CDR3 is CASTPLAGRYEQFF. The DNA for the CDR3 is TGTGCCAGCACCCCACTAGCGGGGAGGTATGAGCAGTTCTTC. V is TRBV6-6 and J is TRBJ2-1; 10 bases are a match to TRBD2. This CDR3 comprises 14 residues. Germline CDR1 is MNHNY and CDR2 is SVGAGI (reference sequence). The junction had 8 bases not matched to a gene; V was cut back by 7 bases and J by 8 bases.

This chain links TRBV5-1 with TRBJ2-3, with D possibly matching TRBD2 (6 bases). The V end was cut by 4 bases, the J end by 6 bases, with 15 bases between. The CDR3 runs to 14 residues. The germline CDR1 and CDR2 sequences are SGHRS and YFSETQ. The CDR3 loop is CASSVGLRVDTQYF. The CDR3 bases are TGCGCCAGCAGCGTGGGACTCCGAGTGGATACGCAGTATTTT.

J is TRBJ2-2 and V is TRBV7-9, with 8 positions matching TRBD1. Germline trimming cut 4 bases from V and 0 bases from J; bases unmatched to any gene: 7. This CDR3 region has 17 residues. CDR1 and CDR2 (germline): SEHNR, FQNEAQ (reference sequence). In DNA form, the CDR3 reads TGTGCCAGCAGCTCCCCCCTACAGGGGGCGAACACCGGGGAGCTGTTTTTT. Translated, it gives CASSSPLQGANTGELFF.

This chain links TRBV6-1 with TRBJ1-6; D remains ambiguous. This CDR3 is built from 14 residues. The V end lost 5 bases, the J end lost 8 bases, and 13 bases lay between the germline ends. Looked up from germline, CDR1 is MNHNS and CDR2 is SASEGT. The CDR3 spells CASSTGLRDSPLHF. DNA of the CDR3: TGTGCCAGCAGTACGGGTCTGAGGGATTCACCCCTCCACTTT.

This clone was detected only once. The rearrangement joins TRBV27 to TRBJ2-3; 8 bases align to TRBD1. The V gene's germline CDR1 is MNHEY and CDR2 SMNVEV (reference sequence). The CDR3 consists of 12 residues. Trimming at V came to 6 bases and at J to 6 bases, leaving 2 bases not matched to a gene. The CDR3 loop is CASSHRGDTQYF. CDR3 coding DNA: TGTGCCAGCAGCCACAGGGGGGATACGCAGTATTTT.

The chain carries TRBV30 and TRBJ1-1; maybe TRBD1 (6 bases). The CDR3 is made up of 13 amino acids. Germline CDR1 is GTSNPN and CDR2 is SVGIG (reference sequence). Deletions cut 1 base from V and 1 base from J, with 7 bases between. The CDR3 spells CAWSAQGNTEAFF. The CDR3 DNA sequence: TGTGCCTGGAGTGCACAGGGGAACACTGAAGCTTTCTTT.

V and J are TRBV7-9 and TRBJ2-1, with TRBD2 matching over 12 bases. The CDR3 has 18 amino acids. CDR1 and CDR2 from the germline V gene are SEHNR and FQNEAQ (reference sequence). Losses at the gene ends were 2 bases for V and 2 bases for J; bases not matched to a gene: 7. The CDR3 reads CASSLRLAGAYTYNEQFF. The CDR3 DNA sequence: TGTGCCAGCAGCTTAAGACTAGCGGGGGCATATACCTACAATGAGCAGTTCTTC.

This sequence joins TRBV27 and TRBJ2-7; 7 bases map to TRBD1. The CDR3 contains 12 residues. Germline V gene sequence: CDR1 MNHEY, CDR2 SMNVEV (reference sequence). Trimming removed 10 bases from V and 2 bases from J; junction bases left unmatched: 5. CDR3 residues: CATWDRTYEQYF. The CDR3 nucleotides are TGTGCCACCTGGGACAGAACCTACGAGCAGTACTTC.

The chain links TRBV7-8 to TRBJ2-2, with D unclear. Looked up from germline, CDR1 is SGHVS and CDR2 is FQNEAQ. There are 17 residues in the CDR3. V was shortened by 2 bases and J by 1 base, with 14 bases between the two germline ends. The CDR3 sequence is CASSLRPASRNTGELFF. CDR3 coding DNA: TGTGCCAGCAGCTTAAGGCCCGCTAGTCGGAACACCGGGGAGCTGTTTTTT.

This clone is a singleton in its sample. The chain recombines TRBV25-1 with TRBJ2-7; 12 bases are shared with TRBD2. Trimming cost V 6 bases and J 5 bases; bases outside gene matches: 14. There are 17 residues in the CDR3. Germline-derived CDR1 and CDR2 are MGHDK and SYGVNS. CDR3: CASSRSLRASGGDEQYF. The CDR3 DNA reads TGTGCCAGCAGCCGATCCCTTAGAGCTAGCGGGGGGGACGAGCAGTACTTC.

The gene calls are TRBV4-1 and TRBJ1-1; 9 nucleotides line up with TRBD1. This CDR3 comprises 16 residues. Trimming at V came to 2 bases and at J to 1 base, leaving 5 bases not matched to a gene. In germline, CDR1 is MGHRA, CDR2 YSYEKL. As DNA, the CDR3 is TGCGCCAGCAGCCAACCTCGGGACAGGGCGAACACTGAAGCTTTCTTT. Protein sequence: CASSQPRDRANTEAFF.

The chain recombines TRBV7-9 with TRBJ1-5, with 10 bases lining up with TRBD1. The ends lost 4 bases at V and 0 bases at J; junction bases unmatched: 9. The CDR3 totals 18 residues. Germline CDR1 SEHNR, CDR2 FQNEAQ (reference sequence). The CDR3 region is CASSSSGTGVYSNQPQHF. The CDR3 DNA sequence: TGTGCCAGCAGCTCCTCCGGGACAGGGGTTTATAGCAATCAGCCCCAGCATTTT.

The gene calls are TRBV4-3 and TRBJ1-4, with D perhaps matching TRBD1 (6 bases). This CDR3 has 15 residues. V was clipped by 3 bases and J by 8 bases, with 16 bases between them. Germline CDR1 LGHNA, CDR2 YSLEER. The CDR3 loop reads CASSHTSGVGEKLFF. In DNA, the CDR3 is TGCGCCAGCAGCCATACCTCAGGGGTGGGGGAAAAACTGTTTTTT.

The V and J genes are TRBV6-5 and TRBJ2-7; perhaps TRBD2 as D (6 bases). CDR1 is MNHEY and CDR2 is SVGAGI in the germline V gene. The CDR3 extends over 15 amino acids. V lost 6 bases and J lost 1, with 16 bases in between. CDR3 loop: CASRGRLVGSYEQYF. CDR3 nucleotide sequence: TGTGCCAGCAGAGGGAGACTAGTAGGATCCTACGAGCAGTACTTC.

The chain carries TRBV15 and TRBJ2-3, with D unclear. Germline V CDR1 and CDR2: LNHNV, YYDKDF (reference sequence). V was cut by 1 base and J by 2 bases, with 10 bases left in between. This CDR3 contains 15 residues. The CDR3 loop is CATSRGRLITDTQYF. CDR3 coding DNA: TGTGCCACCAGCAGAGGAAGACTTATCACAGATACGCAGTATTTT.

The rearrangement joins TRBV4-1 to TRBJ2-7; a possible D gene is TRBD1 (6 bases). CDR1 MGHRA and CDR2 YSYEKL come from the germline V gene. The CDR3 has 16 residues. Deletions cut 6 bases from V and 0 bases from J, with 18 bases between. The CDR3 DNA reads TGCGCCAGCAGTAAGGAGTCGAGGGGGAGCTCCTACGAGCAGTACTTC. Translating gives CASSKESRGSSYEQYF.

The genes are TRBV29-1 and TRBJ1-5, with D unclear. The CDR3 is 9 amino acids. Germline values: CDR1 SQVTM, CDR2 ANQGSEA. The CDR3 DNA sequence: TGCCGGAGTGCCCAGCCCCAGCATTTT. It yields the protein CRSAQPQHF.

The rearrangement links TRBV18 to TRBJ2-3; 14 bases are shared with TRBD2. The V and J ends lost 5 bases and 0 bases, in that order; junction bases with no gene match: 4. The V gene's germline CDR1 is KGHSH and CDR2 LQKENI. The CDR3 spans 17 residues. CDR3 coding DNA: TGTGCCAGCTCATCCTGGACTAGCGGGGGGAGCACAGATACGCAGTATTTT. It specifies CASSSWTSGGSTDTQYF.

This clone appeared once. This sequence joins TRBV2 and TRBJ2-6; weak D call: TRBD1 (6 bases). V lost 6 bases to trimming and J lost 0 bases, with 21 bases between them. The CDR3 covers 19 residues. Germline lookup yields CDR1 SNHLY and CDR2 FYNNEI. In DNA form, the CDR3 reads TGTGCCAGCAGCGGACAGTTTATTATCAAGAGCTCTGGGGCCAACGTCCTGACTTTC. Its translation is CASSGQFIIKSSGANVLTF. The variable domain in full, completed from reference TRBV2 and TRBJ2-6, reads EPEVTQTPSHQVTQMGQEVILRCVPISNHLYFYWYRQILGQKVEFLVSFYNNEISEKSEIFDDQFSVERPDGSNFTLKIRSTKLEDSAMYFCASSGQFIIKSSGANVLTFGAGSRLTVL.

The table lists this clone with a count of one. CDR3 sequence: CASSAAGELFF. DNA for the CDR3: TGCGCCAGCAGCGCGGCTGGGGAGCTGTTTTTT. The chain links TRBV5-1 to TRBJ2-2, with D uncertain. This CDR3 is built from 11 residues. The V and J ends lost 4 bases and 8 bases respectively, with 6 bases between them. Germline V CDR1 and CDR2: SGHRS, YFSETQ.

The chain recombines TRBV5-1 with TRBJ2-3, with D perhaps matching TRBD2 (6 bases). The germline V gene encodes CDR1 SGHRS and CDR2 YFSETQ. This CDR3 region has 14 residues. V dropped 0 bases and J dropped 4 bases, with 9 bases sitting between them. The CDR3 DNA reads as TGCGCCAGCAGCTTGGTTCCGGGGGCAGATACGCAGTATTTT. Translation: CASSLVPGADTQYF.

V usage is TRBV7-6 and J usage is TRBJ1-5; D not certain. V lost 6 bases, J lost 0 bases, and 12 bases lay in between. The CDR3 is 15 residues long. Looked up from germline, CDR1 is SGHVS and CDR2 is FNYEAQ. CDR3 DNA sequence: TGTGCCAGCAGTCCCGACACCTATAGCAATCAGCCCCAGCATTTT. As protein: CASSPDTYSNQPQHF.

CDR3 in DNA: TGTGCCAGCAATAGACAGGGAGTGGGTACTGAAGCTTTCTTT. Translating it yields CASNRQGVGTEAFF. This chain connects TRBV6-5 to TRBJ1-1; TRBD1 aligns across 7 bases. The CDR3 contains 14 residues. Germline values: CDR1 MNHEY, CDR2 SVGAGI. Trimming cost V 7 bases and J 5 bases; bases outside gene matches: 10.